The T cell receptor beta chain described here comes from a study of cytotoxic CD8 clonotypes in ibrutinib-treated CLL. Germline V CDR1 and CDR2: SGHRS, YFSETQ. Trimming removed 4 bases from V and 5 bases from J; junction bases left unmatched: 10. The CDR3 loop spans 16 amino acids. The method was immunoSEQ multiplex PCR; TCRdb's version includes in-frame clones alone and lacks a portion of them. The repertoire holds more than 85,000 clones, with roughly 80% as singletons. The sample here was PBMCs, taken after 12 months of ibrutinib treatment. This chain links TRBV5-1 with TRBJ2-5, with TRBD2 matching over 11 bases. The source is a human donor with chronic lymphocytic leukemia. DNA for the CDR3: TGCGCCAGCAGCCCGGCTAGCGGGGGGATCAGGGAGACCCAGTACTTC. Residues: CASSPASGGIRETQYF.